This TCR beta chain was observed in a study of PD-L1 blockade in urothelial cancer. Sequencing used immunoSEQ multiplex PCR; TCRdb keeps in-frame clones, though not all of them. In the table there are some 110,000 clones, 75% to 95% of which are singletons. This CDR3 spans 17 amino acids. Germline V gives CDR1 MNHNS, CDR2 SASEGT. The ends lost 4 bases at V and 2 bases at J; junction bases unmatched: 8. The time point here: peripheral blood 6 weeks after treatment start. The sequence derives from a man aged 55 to 69 with urothelial cancer. The chain is built from TRBV6-1 and TRBJ2-5; 12 bases fit TRBD2. The sample here was PBMCs, taken around atezolizumab (anti-PD-L1) treatment. CDR3 residues: CASSVLAGGIGQETQYF. The CDR3 DNA reads as TGTGCCAGCAGTGTTCTAGCGGGGGGGATTGGGCAAGAGACCCAGTACTTC.